The present TCR beta chain was sequenced within a study of blood T cell repertoires in COVID-19. On the study more broadly: The analysed material was cDNA or gDNA that came from T cells, B-cell-depleted T cells, or PBMCs.

After removal of 4 bases from V and 6 bases from J, the junction contained 3 bases not matched to a gene. There are 12 residues in the CDR3. The V gene's germline CDR1 is SGHDT and CDR2 YYEEEE. Source study methods: The assay estimated nucleated cells by amplifying reference gene primers. Assay used: immunoSEQ multiplex PCR; TCRdb lists only in-frame clones, some missing. V and J calls and clone size are copied from that table; D and trimming were computed from the DNA. Counted here are some 220,000 clones, nearly 90% occurring once; the ten biggest clones make up approximately 12%. This chain connects TRBV5-6 to TRBJ2-7; 8 nucleotides align to TRBD2. Sequencing was carried out using peripheral blood. The clonotype was recovered from a woman under 30 who had recovered from COVID-19. The CDR3 sequence is CASSPGGAEQYF. For the CDR3, the DNA is TGTGCCAGCAGCCCCGGGGGGGCCGAGCAGTACTTC.